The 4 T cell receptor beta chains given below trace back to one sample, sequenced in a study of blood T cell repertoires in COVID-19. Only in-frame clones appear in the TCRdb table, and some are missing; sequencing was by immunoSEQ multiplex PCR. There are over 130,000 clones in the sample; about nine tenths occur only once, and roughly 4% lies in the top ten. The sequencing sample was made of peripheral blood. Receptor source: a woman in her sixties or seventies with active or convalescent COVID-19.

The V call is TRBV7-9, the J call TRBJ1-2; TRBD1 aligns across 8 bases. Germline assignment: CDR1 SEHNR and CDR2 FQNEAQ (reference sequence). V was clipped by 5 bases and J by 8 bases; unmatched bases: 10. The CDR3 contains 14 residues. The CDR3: CASSPPDRVGGYTF. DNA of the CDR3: TGTGCCAGCAGCCCCCCGGACAGGGTGGGCGGCTACACCTTC.

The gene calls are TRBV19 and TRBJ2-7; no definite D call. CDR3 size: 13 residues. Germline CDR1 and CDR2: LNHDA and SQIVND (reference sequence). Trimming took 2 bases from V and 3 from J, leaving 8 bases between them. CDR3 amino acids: CASSIKLFYEQYF. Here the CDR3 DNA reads TGTGCCAGTAGTATAAAACTATTCTACGAGCAGTACTTC.

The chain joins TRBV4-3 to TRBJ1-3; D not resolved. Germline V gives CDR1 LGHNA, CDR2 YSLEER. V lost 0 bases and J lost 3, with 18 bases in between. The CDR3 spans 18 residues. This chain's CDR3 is CASSQDDFGVGVGNTIYF. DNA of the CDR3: TGCGCCAGCAGCCAAGATGATTTCGGGGTTGGAGTTGGAAACACCATATATTTT.

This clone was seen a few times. The CDR3, as DNA: TGTGCCAGCTGCATTTCGGGGGGTTCACCCCTCCACTTT. Its translation is CASCISGGSPLHF. The gene calls are TRBV3-1 (or the pseudogene TRBV3-2) and TRBJ1-6, with D maybe TRBD1 (5 bases). V lost 8 bases and J lost 9, with 14 bases in between. Germline V gene data show CDR1 as LGHDT and CDR2 as YNNKEL (reference sequence). This CDR3 is built from 13 residues.